This T cell receptor (beta chain) was sequenced for a study of Graves' ophthalmopathy and Graves' hyperthyroidism. RNA transcripts were the source from which TCR beta CDR3 regions were amplified. Scientists carried out first-round RT-PCR using HTBI primers and then a second-round multiplex PCR. A single record per CDR3 protein comes from TCRdb applying MiXCR to the multiplex PCR reads. This sample has over a million distinct CDR3 sequences; about 35% occur once, and the top ten carry more than 9.5%. CDR3 length: 15 amino acids. Trimming cost V 7 bases and J 8 bases, with 20 bases left between them. The sample consisted of peripheral blood or thyroid tissue (not recorded which). The V and J genes are TRBV12-3 or TRBV12-4 and TRBJ1-4, with D perhaps TRBD1 (5 bases). The clonotype originates from an adult man with Graves' hyperthyroidism. The DNA for the CDR3 is TGTGCCAGCACCCTACCTGGGGGACTTGGGGAAAAACTGTTTTTT. Its protein is CASTLPGGLGEKLFF.